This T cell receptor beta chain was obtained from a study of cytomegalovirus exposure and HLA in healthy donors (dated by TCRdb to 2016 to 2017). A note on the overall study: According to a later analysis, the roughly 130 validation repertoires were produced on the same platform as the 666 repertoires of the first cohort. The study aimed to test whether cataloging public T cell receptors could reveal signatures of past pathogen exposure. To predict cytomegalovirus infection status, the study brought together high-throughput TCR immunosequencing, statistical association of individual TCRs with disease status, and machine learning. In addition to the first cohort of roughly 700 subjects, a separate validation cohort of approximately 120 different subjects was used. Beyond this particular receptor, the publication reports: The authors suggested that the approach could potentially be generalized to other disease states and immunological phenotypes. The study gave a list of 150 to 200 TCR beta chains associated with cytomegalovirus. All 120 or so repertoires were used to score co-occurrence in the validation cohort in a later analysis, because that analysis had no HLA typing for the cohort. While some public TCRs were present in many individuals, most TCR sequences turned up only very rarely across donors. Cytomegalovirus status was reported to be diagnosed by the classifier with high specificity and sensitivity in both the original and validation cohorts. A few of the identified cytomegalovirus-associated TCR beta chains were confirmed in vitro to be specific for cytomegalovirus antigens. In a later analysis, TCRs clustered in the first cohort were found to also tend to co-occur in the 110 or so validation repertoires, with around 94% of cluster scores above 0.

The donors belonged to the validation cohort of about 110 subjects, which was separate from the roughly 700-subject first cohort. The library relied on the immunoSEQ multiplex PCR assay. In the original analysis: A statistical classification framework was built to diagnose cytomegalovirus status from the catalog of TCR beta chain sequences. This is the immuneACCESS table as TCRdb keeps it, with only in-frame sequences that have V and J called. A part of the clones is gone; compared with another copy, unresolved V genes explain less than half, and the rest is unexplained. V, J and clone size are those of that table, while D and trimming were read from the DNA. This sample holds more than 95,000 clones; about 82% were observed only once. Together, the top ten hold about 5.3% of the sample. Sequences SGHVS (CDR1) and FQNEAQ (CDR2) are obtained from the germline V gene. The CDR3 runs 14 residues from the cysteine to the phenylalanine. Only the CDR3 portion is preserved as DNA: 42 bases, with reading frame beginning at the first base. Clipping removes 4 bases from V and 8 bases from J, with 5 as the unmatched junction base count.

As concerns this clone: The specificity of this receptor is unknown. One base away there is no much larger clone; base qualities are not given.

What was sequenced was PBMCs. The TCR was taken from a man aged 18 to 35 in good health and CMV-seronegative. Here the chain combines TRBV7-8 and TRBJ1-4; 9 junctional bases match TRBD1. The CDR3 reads CASSSPGQGEKLFF. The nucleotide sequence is TGTGCCAGCAGCTCCCCGGGACAGGGCGAAAAACTGTTTTTT.